This T cell receptor beta chain comes out of a study of monozygotic twins with inflammatory bowel disease. The CDR3 has 15 residues. Looked up from germline, CDR1 is MNHEY and CDR2 is SMNVEV (reference sequence). Template-switch reactions added UMIs with a 6-nucleotide sample barcode. Reprocessing the 5' RACE reads, TCRdb reports a single entry for every CDR3 protein and omits DNA. This listing includes roughly 170,000 distinct CDR3 sequences. This TCR derives from a human donor with ulcerative colitis or Crohn's disease, or a healthy co-twin of an affected twin (not recorded which). Sequencing was done on a sample of blood. V is TRBV27 and J is TRBJ1-5. CDR3 in amino acids: CASSLGRSSNQPQHF.